These 16 T cell receptor beta chains were sequenced from one sample in a study of T cell responses to AZD1222 COVID-19 vaccine. Assay used: immunoSEQ multiplex PCR; TCRdb lists only in-frame clones, some missing. The table has 150,000 to 200,000 clones, 93% seen once. The material was peripheral blood, obtained on day 0 of AZD1222 vaccination. The receptors shown here come from an adult in good health.

The V and J genes are TRBV5-6 and TRBJ1-1; no definite D call. The germline V gene has CDR1 SGHDT and CDR2 YYEEEE. This CDR3 is 14 amino acids long. V was trimmed by 5 bases and J by 1 base, leaving 12 bases between them. The CDR3 bases are TGTGCCAGCAGGAACGGACTCGCGAACACTGAAGCTTTCTTT. Protein: CASRNGLANTEAFF. Complete variable domain (other parts from reference TRBV5-6 and TRBJ1-1): DAGVTQSPTHLIKTRGQQVTLRCSPKSGHDTVSWYQQALGQGPQFIFQYYEEEERQRGNFPDRFSGHQFPNYSSELNVNALLLGDSALYLCASRNGLANTEAFFGQGTRLTVV.

The chain links TRBV10-3 to TRBJ2-1, with D unresolved. The CDR3 is 11 residues long. V was shortened by 6 bases and J by 6 bases, with 6 bases between the two germline ends. The V gene's germline CDR1 is ENHRY and CDR2 SYGVKD. DNA of the CDR3: TGTGCCATCAGATCTCTCAATGAGCAGTTCTTC. Encoded protein: CAIRSLNEQFF.

V and J are TRBV5-1 and TRBJ1-4; D gene uncertain. Trimming left V 0 bases short and J 5 bases short, with 11 bases between. The CDR3 length is 15 residues. CDR1 and CDR2 from the germline V gene are SGHRS and YFSETQ. The CDR3 reads CASSLGWTENEKLFF. CDR3 nucleotide sequence: TGCGCCAGCAGCTTGGGATGGACGGAGAATGAAAAACTGTTTTTT.

The chain employs TRBV7-9 and TRBJ2-7; 8 bases line up with TRBD1. Germline-derived CDR1 and CDR2 are SEHNR and FQNEAQ (reference sequence). CDR3 size: 17 residues. Germline trimming cut 1 base from V and 5 bases from J; bases unmatched to any gene: 13. CDR3 region: CASSLVRVLNRGDEQYF. Here the CDR3 DNA reads TGTGCCAGCAGCTTAGTACGAGTCCTGAACAGGGGGGACGAGCAGTACTTC.

The chain employs TRBV7-6 and TRBJ1-1, with 7 bases matching TRBD1. Germline V CDR1 and CDR2: SGHVS, FNYEAQ. The CDR3 is 19 residues long. With V trimmed by 2 bases and J by 1 base, 16 bases remained unmatched. CDR3 sequence: CASSLYPPRDRVSNTEAFF. The CDR3 region has the DNA TGTGCCAGCAGCTTATATCCCCCCCGCGACAGGGTATCGAACACTGAAGCTTTCTTT.

The gene calls are TRBV27 and TRBJ2-7; no definite D call. This CDR3 has 14 amino acids. Per the germline V gene, CDR1 is MNHEY and CDR2 is SMNVEV (reference sequence). V lost 6 bases, J lost 0 bases, and 12 bases lay in between. The CDR3 sequence: CASRFQVTSYEQYF. The CDR3 DNA reads as TGTGCCAGCAGATTCCAGGTGACCTCCTACGAGCAGTACTTC.

A few counts support this clone. V is TRBV7-8 and J is TRBJ1-2; 9 positions agree with TRBD1. CDR1 and CDR2 (germline): SGHVS, FQNEAQ. V was pared by 1 base and J by 7 bases, with 16 bases of the junction left unmatched. The CDR3 extends over 18 amino acids. The CDR3 sequence is CASSLGGQGGSSFRGYTF. The CDR3 DNA follows: TGTGCCAGCAGCTTAGGGGGACAGGGAGGGTCTTCCTTTCGTGGCTACACCTTC. The whole variable domain, filled in from reference TRBV7-8 and TRBJ1-2, reads GAGVSQSPRYKVAKRGQDVALRCDPISGHVSLFWYQQALGQGPEFLTYFQNEAQLDKSGLPSDRFFAERPEGSVSTLKIQRTQQEDSAVYLCASSLGGQGGSSFRGYTFGSGTRLTVV.

The rearrangement links TRBV18 to TRBJ1-1; D not resolved. The CDR3 totals 14 residues. Trimming removed 4 bases from V and 2 bases from J, with 11 bases in between. Per germline, CDR1 KGHSH and CDR2 LQKENI. The CDR3 is CASSRTEGNTEAFF. CDR3 coding DNA: TGTGCCAGCTCACGGACGGAGGGCAACACTGAAGCTTTCTTT.

The chain recombines TRBV18 with TRBJ2-1; 11 bases are a match to TRBD2. The CDR3 has 16 amino acids. Germline CDR1 is KGHSH and CDR2 is LQKENI. Unmatched junction bases numbered 4, after V lost 3 bases and J lost 3 bases. This CDR3 is CASSPASGRNYNEQFF. Written as DNA, the CDR3 is TGTGCCAGCTCACCGGCTAGCGGGAGGAACTACAATGAGCAGTTCTTC.

This clone was counted a single time. The DNA of the CDR3 is TGTGCCAGCAGTGAGGACAGGGTGGATGGCTACACCTTC. It specifies CASSEDRVDGYTF. J is TRBJ1-2 and V is TRBV2; TRBD1 aligns across 8 bases. This CDR3 has 13 residues. From germline, CDR1 is SNHLY and CDR2 FYNNEI. V lost 3 bases, J lost 6 bases, and 3 bases stayed unmatched.

The chain couples TRBV11-2 to TRBJ1-1; 8 nucleotides align to TRBD1. V gave up 4 bases and J gave up 7 bases; unmatched junction bases: 5. The CDR3 spans 13 residues. Germline CDR1 reads SGHAT; CDR2 reads FQNNGV. The CDR3 region has the DNA TGTGCCAGCAGCTCCCGACAGGGGTTTGAAGCTTTCTTT. It yields the protein CASSSRQGFEAFF.

This clone was detected only once. This sequence joins TRBV5-1 and TRBJ1-3; D may be TRBD1 (5 bases). Germline CDR1 SGHRS, CDR2 YFSETQ. Trimming took 1 base from V and 0 from J, leaving 8 bases between them. This CDR3 has 15 amino acids. Here the CDR3 DNA reads TGCGCCAGCAGCTTGCAGGGTCTCTCTGGAAACACCATATATTTT. It encodes CASSLQGLSGNTIYF.

The rearrangement links TRBV11-2 to TRBJ1-1; D remains ambiguous. The CDR3 runs to 13 residues. V was pared by 5 bases and J by 0 bases, with 7 bases between. Per germline, CDR1 SGHAT and CDR2 FQNNGV. The CDR3 sequence is CASSLAMNTEAFF. CDR3 coding DNA: TGTGCCAGCAGCCTTGCGATGAACACTGAAGCTTTCTTT.

CDR3 loop: CATSRDLWETQYF. CDR3 bases: TGTGCCACCAGCAGAGATCTCTGGGAGACCCAGTACTTC. The chain has TRBV15 and TRBJ2-5; no firm D call. Trimming removed 0 bases from V and 5 bases from J, with 7 bases in between. This CDR3 region has 13 residues. The germline CDR1 and CDR2 sequences are LNHNV and YYDKDF (reference sequence).

J is TRBJ2-1 and V is TRBV10-2; D not certain. Trimming took off 7 bases at V and 6 bases at J, with 10 bases between the two ends. CDR1 is WSHSY, CDR2 SAAADI, per germline. The CDR3 loop spans 12 amino acids. For the CDR3, the DNA is TGCGCCAGCATGATCAGCGCCAATGAGCAGTTCTTC. Its protein product is CASMISANEQFF.

V and J are TRBV5-4 and TRBJ2-1; 7 nucleotides align to TRBD2. The length of the CDR3 is 14 residues. Trimming took 5 bases from V and 6 from J; bases not matched to a gene: 8. Germline V gene data show CDR1 as SGHNT and CDR2 as YYREEE (reference sequence). The CDR3 spells CASRVWGGSNEQFF. In nucleotides, the CDR3 is TGTGCCAGCAGGGTTTGGGGGGGGAGCAATGAGCAGTTCTTC. The full variable domain, with the rest looked up from reference TRBV5-4 and TRBJ2-1, is ETGVTQSPTHLIKTRGQQVTLRCSSQSGHNTVSWYQQALGQGPQFIFQYYREEENGRGNFPPRFSGLQFPNYSSELNVNALELDDSALYLCASRVWGGSNEQFFGPGTRLTVL.